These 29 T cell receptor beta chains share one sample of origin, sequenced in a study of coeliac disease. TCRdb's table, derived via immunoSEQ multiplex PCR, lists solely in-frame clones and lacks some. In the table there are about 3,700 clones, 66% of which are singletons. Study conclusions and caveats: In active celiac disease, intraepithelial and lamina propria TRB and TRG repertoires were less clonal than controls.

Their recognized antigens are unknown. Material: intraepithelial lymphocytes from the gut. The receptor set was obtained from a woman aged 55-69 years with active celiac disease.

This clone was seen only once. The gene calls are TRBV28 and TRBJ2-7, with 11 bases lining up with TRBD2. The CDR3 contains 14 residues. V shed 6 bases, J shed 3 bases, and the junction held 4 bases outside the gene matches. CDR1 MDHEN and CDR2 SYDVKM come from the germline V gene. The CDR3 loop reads CASSLTSGSYEQYF. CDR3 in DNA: TGTGCCAGCAGCCTCACTAGCGGGAGCTACGAGCAGTACTTC.

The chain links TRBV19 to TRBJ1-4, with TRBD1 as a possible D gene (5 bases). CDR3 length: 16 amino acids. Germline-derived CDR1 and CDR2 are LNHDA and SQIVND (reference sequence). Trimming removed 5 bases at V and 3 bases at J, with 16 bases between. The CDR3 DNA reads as TGTGCCAGTAGTCCTTGGACAACCCTTGCTAATGAAAAACTGTTTTTT. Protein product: CASSPWTTLANEKLFF.

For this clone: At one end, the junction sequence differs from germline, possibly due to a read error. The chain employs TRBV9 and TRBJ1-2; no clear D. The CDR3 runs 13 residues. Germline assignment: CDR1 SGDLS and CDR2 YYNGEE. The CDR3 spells CAGSVARQLGYTF. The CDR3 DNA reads TGTGCCGGCAGCGTAGCTAGGCAGCTGGGCTACACCTTC.

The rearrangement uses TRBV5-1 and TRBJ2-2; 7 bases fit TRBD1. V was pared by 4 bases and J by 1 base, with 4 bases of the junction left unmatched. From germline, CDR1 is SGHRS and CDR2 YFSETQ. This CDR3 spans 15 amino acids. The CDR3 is CASSPGQENTGELFF. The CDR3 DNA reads TGCGCCAGCAGCCCCGGACAGGAGAACACCGGGGAGCTGTTTTTT.

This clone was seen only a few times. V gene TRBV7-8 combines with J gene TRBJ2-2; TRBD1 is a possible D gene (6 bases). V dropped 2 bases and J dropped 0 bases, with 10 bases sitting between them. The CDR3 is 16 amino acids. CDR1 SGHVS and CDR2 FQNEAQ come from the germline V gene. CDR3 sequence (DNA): TGTGCCAGCAGCTTACAGGGGAATTCGAACACCGGGGAGCTGTTTTTT. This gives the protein CASSLQGNSNTGELFF. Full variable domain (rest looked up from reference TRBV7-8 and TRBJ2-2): GAGVSQSPRYKVAKRGQDVALRCDPISGHVSLFWYQQALGQGPEFLTYFQNEAQLDKSGLPSDRFFAERPEGSVSTLKIQRTQQEDSAVYLCASSLQGNSNTGELFFGEGSRLTVL.

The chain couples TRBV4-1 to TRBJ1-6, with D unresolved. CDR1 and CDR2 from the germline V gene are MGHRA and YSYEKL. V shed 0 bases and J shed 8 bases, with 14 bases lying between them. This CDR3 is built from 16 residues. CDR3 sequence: CASSQDPRPAHSPLHF. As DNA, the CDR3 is TGCGCCAGCAGCCAAGATCCGAGGCCAGCTCATTCACCCCTCCACTTT.

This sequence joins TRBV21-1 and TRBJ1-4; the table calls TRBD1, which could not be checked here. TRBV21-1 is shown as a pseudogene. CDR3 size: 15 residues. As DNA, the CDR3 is TGTGCCAGCAGCAAAGCCCGGGACAGATTCGAAAAACTGTTTTTT. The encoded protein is CASSKARDRFEKLFF.

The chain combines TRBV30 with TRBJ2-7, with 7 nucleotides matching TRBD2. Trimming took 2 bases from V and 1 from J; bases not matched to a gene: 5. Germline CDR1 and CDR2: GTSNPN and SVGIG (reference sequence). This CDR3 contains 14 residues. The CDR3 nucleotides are TGTGCCTGGAGTTGGGCTAGCGGTTCCTACGAGCAGTACTTC. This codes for CAWSWASGSYEQYF.

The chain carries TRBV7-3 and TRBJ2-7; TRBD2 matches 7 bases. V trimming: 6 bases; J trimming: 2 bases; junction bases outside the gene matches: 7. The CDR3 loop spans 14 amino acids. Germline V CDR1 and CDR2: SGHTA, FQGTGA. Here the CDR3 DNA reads TGTGCCAGCAGTTTTCTTAGCGGGCCCTACGAGCAGTACTTC. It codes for CASSFLSGPYEQYF.

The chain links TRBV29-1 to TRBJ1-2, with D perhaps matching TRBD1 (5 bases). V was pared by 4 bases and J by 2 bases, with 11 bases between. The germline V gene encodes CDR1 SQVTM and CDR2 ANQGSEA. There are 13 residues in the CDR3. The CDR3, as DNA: TGCAGCGTTGGTCCGGAGGGGAACTATGGCTACACCTTC. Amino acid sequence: CSVGPEGNYGYTF.

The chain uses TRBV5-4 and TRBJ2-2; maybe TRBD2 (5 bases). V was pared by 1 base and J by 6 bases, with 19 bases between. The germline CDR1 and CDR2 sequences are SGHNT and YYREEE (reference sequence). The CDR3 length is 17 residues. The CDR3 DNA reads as TGTGCCAGCAGCTTGAGGCCGGGAATTTTAAGAGCCGGGGAGCTGTTTTTT. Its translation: CASSLRPGILRAGELFF.

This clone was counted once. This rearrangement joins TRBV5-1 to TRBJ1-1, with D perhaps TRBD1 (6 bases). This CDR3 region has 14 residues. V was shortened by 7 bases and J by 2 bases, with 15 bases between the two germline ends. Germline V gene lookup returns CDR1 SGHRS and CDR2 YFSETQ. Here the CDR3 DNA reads TGCGCCAGCCGGGACGGACAGCCAAACACTGAAGCTTTCTTT. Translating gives CASRDGQPNTEAFF.

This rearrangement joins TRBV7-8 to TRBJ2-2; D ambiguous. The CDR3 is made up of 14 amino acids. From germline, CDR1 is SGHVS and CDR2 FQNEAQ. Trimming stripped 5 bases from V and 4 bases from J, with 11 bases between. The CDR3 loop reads CASSPERGTGELFF. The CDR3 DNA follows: TGTGCCAGCAGCCCTGAAAGAGGCACCGGGGAGCTGTTTTTT.

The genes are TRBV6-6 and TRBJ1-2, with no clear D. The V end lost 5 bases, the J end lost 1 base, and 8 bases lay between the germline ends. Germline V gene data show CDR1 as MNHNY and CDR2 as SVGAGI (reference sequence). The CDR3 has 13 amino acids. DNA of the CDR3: TGTGCCAGCAGTCAAACAGTTAACTATGGCTACACCTTC. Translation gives CASSQTVNYGYTF.

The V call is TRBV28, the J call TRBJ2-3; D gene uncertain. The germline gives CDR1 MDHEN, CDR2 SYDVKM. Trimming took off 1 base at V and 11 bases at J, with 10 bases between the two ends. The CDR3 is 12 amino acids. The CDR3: CASSLFHSRQYF. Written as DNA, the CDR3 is TGTGCCAGCAGTTTATTTCACAGTCGGCAGTATTTT.

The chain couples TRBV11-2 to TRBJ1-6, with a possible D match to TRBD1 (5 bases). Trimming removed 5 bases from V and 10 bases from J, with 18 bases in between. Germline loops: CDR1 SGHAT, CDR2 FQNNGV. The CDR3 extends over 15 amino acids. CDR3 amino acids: CASSPRGGKESPLHF. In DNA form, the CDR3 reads TGTGCCAGCAGCCCTCGGGGGGGAAAGGAATCACCCCTCCACTTT.

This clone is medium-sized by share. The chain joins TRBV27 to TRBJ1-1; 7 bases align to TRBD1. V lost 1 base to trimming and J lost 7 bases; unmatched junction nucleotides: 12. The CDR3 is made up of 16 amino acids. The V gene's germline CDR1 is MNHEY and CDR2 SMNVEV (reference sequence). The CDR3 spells CASSLFPRTGLIEAFF. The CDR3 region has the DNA TGTGCCAGCAGTTTATTCCCCCGGACAGGACTTATTGAAGCTTTCTTT.

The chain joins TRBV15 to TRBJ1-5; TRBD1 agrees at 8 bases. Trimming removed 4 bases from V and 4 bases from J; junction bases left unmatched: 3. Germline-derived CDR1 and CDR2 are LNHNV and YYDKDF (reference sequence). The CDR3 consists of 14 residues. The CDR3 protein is CATSTGGRNQPQHF. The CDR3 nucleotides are TGTGCCACCAGCACAGGGGGCCGAAATCAGCCCCAGCATTTT.

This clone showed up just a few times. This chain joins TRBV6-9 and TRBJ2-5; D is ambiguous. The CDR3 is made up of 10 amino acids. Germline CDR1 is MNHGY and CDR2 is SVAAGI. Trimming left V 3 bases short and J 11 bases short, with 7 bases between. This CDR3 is CASSYPQQYF. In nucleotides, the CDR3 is TGTGCCAGCAGTTACCCCCAGCAGTACTTC.

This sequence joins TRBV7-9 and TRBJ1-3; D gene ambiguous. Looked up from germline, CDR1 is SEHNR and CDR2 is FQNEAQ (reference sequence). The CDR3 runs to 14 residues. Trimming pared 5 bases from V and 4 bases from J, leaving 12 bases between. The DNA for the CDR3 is TGTGCCAGCAGCCAATACCGGGAAGGAAACACCATATATTTT. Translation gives CASSQYREGNTIYF.

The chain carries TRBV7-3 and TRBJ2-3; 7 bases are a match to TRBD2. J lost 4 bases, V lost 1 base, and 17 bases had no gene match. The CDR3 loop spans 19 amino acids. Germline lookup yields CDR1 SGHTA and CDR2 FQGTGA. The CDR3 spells CASSLIPFATGGSSDTQYF. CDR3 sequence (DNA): TGTGCCAGCAGCTTAATTCCGTTCGCTACGGGGGGTTCGTCAGATACGCAGTATTTT.

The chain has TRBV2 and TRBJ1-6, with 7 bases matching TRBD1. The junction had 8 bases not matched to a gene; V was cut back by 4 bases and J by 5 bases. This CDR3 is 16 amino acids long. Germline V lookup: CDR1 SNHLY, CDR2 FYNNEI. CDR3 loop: CASSVFRGTHNSPLHF. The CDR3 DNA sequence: TGTGCCAGCAGTGTTTTCAGGGGGACCCATAATTCACCCCTCCACTTT. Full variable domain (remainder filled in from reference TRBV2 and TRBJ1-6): EPEVTQTPSHQVTQMGQEVILRCVPISNHLYFYWYRQILGQKVEFLVSFYNNEISEKSEIFDDQFSVERPDGSNFTLKIRSTKLEDSAMYFCASSVFRGTHNSPLHFGNGTRLTVT.

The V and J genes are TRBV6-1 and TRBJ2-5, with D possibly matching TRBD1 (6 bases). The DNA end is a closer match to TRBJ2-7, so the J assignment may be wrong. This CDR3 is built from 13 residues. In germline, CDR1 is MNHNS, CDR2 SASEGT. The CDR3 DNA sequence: TGTGCCAGCAGCCACTGGGACAACTACGAGCAGTACTTC. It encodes CASSHWDNYEQYF.

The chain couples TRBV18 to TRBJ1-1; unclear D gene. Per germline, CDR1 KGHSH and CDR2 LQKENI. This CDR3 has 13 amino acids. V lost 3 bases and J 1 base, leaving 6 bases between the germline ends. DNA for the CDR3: TGTGCCAGCTCACCTACCGGGAACACTGAAGCTTTCTTT. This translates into CASSPTGNTEAFF.

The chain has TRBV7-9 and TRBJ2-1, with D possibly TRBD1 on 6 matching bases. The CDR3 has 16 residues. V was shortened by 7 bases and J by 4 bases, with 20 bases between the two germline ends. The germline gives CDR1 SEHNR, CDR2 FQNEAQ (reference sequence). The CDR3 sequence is CASTPRGGGTYNEQFF. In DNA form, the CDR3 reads TGTGCCAGCACCCCGAGAGGGGGTGGAACTTACAATGAGCAGTTCTTC.

Written as DNA, the CDR3 is TGTGCCAGCAGCCGGGGACAGGGGTCCCCCTTCGTCTATGGCTACACCTTC. Its protein product is CASSRGQGSPFVYGYTF. The chain combines TRBV5-4 with TRBJ1-2; 10 positions agree with TRBD1. This CDR3 has 17 amino acids. CDR1 and CDR2 from the germline V gene are SGHNT and YYREEE (reference sequence). Losses at the gene ends were 4 bases for V and 4 bases for J; bases not matched to a gene: 13. The full variable domain, in which reference TRBV5-4 and TRBJ1-2 provide the parts outside the CDR3, is ETGVTQSPTHLIKTRGQQVTLRCSSQSGHNTVSWYQQALGQGPQFIFQYYREEENGRGNFPPRFSGLQFPNYSSELNVNALELDDSALYLCASSRGQGSPFVYGYTFGSGTRLTVV.

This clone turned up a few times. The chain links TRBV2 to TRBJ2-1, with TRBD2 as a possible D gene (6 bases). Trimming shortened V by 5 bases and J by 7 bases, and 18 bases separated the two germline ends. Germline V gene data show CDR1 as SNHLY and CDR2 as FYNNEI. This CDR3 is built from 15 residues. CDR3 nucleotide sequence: TGTGCCAGCAGTTCGAACATTGCGGGACGGAATGAGCAGTTCTTC. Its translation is CASSSNIAGRNEQFF.

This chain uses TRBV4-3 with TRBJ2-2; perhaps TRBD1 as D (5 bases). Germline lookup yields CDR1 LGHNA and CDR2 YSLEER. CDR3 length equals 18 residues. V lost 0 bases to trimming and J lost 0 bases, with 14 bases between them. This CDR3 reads CASSQEAQEIANTGELFF. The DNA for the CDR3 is TGCGCCAGCAGCCAAGAGGCACAGGAGATAGCGAACACCGGGGAGCTGTTTTTT.

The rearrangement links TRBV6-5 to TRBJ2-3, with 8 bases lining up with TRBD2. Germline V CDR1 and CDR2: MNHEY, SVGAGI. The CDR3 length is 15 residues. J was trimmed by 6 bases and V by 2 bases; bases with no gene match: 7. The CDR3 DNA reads TGTGCCAGCAGTTACCCGGGGGGGAGCGTTGATACGCAGTATTTT. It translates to CASSYPGGSVDTQYF.